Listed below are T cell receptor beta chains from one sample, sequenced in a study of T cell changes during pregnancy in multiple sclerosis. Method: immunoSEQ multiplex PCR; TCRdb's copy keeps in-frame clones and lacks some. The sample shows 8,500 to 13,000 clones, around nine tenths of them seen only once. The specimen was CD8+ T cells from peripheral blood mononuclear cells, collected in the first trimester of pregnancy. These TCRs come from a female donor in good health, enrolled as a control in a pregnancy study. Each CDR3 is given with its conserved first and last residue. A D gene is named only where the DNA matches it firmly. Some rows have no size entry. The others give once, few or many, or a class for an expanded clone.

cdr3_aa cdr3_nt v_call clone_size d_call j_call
CASSLDRVNTEAFF TGTGCCAGCAGCTTAGACAGGGTGAACACTGAAGCTTTCTTT TRBV7-9 once NA TRBJ1-1
CASSPTGGVETQYF TGTGCCAGCAGCCCAACAGGGGGCGTTGAGACCCAGTACTTC TRBV14 once TRBD1 TRBJ2-5
CASSEGQATTYEQYF TGTGCCAGCAGTGAAGGACAGGCGACAACCTACGAGCAGTACTTC TRBV6-1 NA NA TRBJ2-7
CASSPQGERGRETQYF TGTGCCAGCAGCCCCCAGGGAGAGCGGGGACGGGAGACCCAGTACTTC TRBV4-2 NA TRBD2 TRBJ2-5
CASSSNPGKRGQYEQYF TGTGCCAGCAGCTCCAACCCCGGAAAGCGGGGACAATACGAGCAGTACTTC TRBV21-1 once NA TRBJ2-7
CASSEAILAGMTIYEQYF TGTGCCAGCAGTGAAGCGATACTAGCGGGGATGACCATCTACGAGCAGTACTTC TRBV6-1 NA TRBD2 TRBJ2-7
CASSVGAGSLVNTEAFF TGTGCCAGCAGCGTAGGGGCAGGGTCTTTGGTGAACACTGAAGCTTTCTTT TRBV9 NA NA TRBJ1-1
CASSSRGAGEQYF TGTGCCAGCAGTTCGAGAGGAGCTGGCGAGCAGTACTTC TRBV27 NA NA TRBJ2-7
CASSPDSVGSDTQYF TGTGCCAGCAGCCCAGACTCAGTAGGGAGTGATACGCAGTATTTT TRBV7-9 NA NA TRBJ2-3
CASSLLTGEAFF TGTGCCAGCAGTTTATTGACAGGCGAAGCTTTCTTT TRBV27 NA NA TRBJ1-1
CASSHQRGGGETQYF TGCGCCAGCAGCCATCAGCGGGGGGGAGGAGAGACCCAGTACTTC TRBV4-3 NA TRBD2 TRBJ2-5
CASSVGNRGGTDTQYF TGTGCCAGCAGCGTGGGTAACAGGGGAGGCACAGATACGCAGTATTTT TRBV9 NA TRBD1 TRBJ2-3
CSVEDHEANYGYTF TGCAGCGTTGAAGATCATGAGGCCAACTATGGCTACACCTTC TRBV29-1 NA NA TRBJ1-2
CASSLFGAGGNTGELFF TGTGCCAGCAGCTTGTTTGGTGCGGGGGGGAACACCGGGGAGCTGTTTTTT TRBV5-6 NA TRBD2 TRBJ2-2
CAISGTDYGYTF TGTGCCATCAGCGGGACAGACTATGGCTACACCTTC TRBV10-3 once TRBD1 TRBJ1-2
CSVQAGPPGGYGYTF TGCAGCGTCCAGGCAGGCCCCCCAGGAGGGTATGGCTACACCTTC TRBV29-1 NA NA TRBJ1-2
CASSQGVGLVGNTIYF TGTGCCAGCAGCCAAGGCGTGGGGCTGGTCGGAAACACCATATATTTT TRBV4-2 NA NA TRBJ1-3
CATSRATNYQETQYF TGTGCCACCAGCAGAGCTACGAATTACCAAGAGACCCAGTACTTC TRBV15 NA NA TRBJ2-5
CASSPTRVGTGKLEQFF TGTGCCAGCAGCCCAACCCGGGTAGGGACAGGCAAACTTGAGCAGTTCTTC TRBV2 NA TRBD1 TRBJ2-1
CASRPDRVTGELFF TGTGCCAGCAGACCCGACAGGGTTACCGGGGAGCTGTTTTTT TRBV6-5 once TRBD1 TRBJ2-2
CASSPYLEDTQYF TGCGCCAGCAGCCCGTACCTAGAGGATACGCAGTATTTT TRBV5-1 NA NA TRBJ2-3
CASSDPSSSTNEQFF TGTGCCAGCAGTGACCCCTCGAGCTCCACGAATGAGCAGTTCTTC TRBV2 NA NA TRBJ2-1
CATSERGVGEETQYF TGTGCCACCAGCGAGCGGGGGGTGGGAGAAGAGACCCAGTACTTC TRBV15 NA TRBD2 TRBJ2-5
CASSQDLGYGYTF TGCGCCAGCAGCCAAGATCTAGGTTATGGCTACACCTTC TRBV4-1 few NA TRBJ1-2
CASSQDSRGSNSPLHF TGCGCCAGCAGCCAAGATTCCAGGGGAAGTAATTCACCCCTCCACTTT TRBV4-3 NA NA TRBJ1-6
CASSVDFLGTANSPLHF TGTGCCAGCAGCGTAGACTTTTTAGGGACAGCAAATTCACCCCTCCACTTT TRBV9 NA TRBD1 TRBJ1-6
CASSWDNNQPQHF TGTGCCAGTAGTTGGGACAACAATCAGCCCCAGCATTTT TRBV19 NA NA TRBJ1-5
CASSAAGETGELFF TGTGCCAGCAGTGCTGCGGGGGAAACCGGGGAGCTGTTTTTT TRBV6-1 once TRBD2 TRBJ2-2
CASSIRELSGANVLTF TGTGCCAGCAGCATCCGGGAACTCTCTGGGGCCAACGTCCTGACTTTC TRBV5-5 NA NA TRBJ2-6
CASSLGSGGLSTGEQYF TGTGCCAGCAGCTTGGGTAGCGGGGGGCTCTCGACGGGGGAGCAGTACTTC TRBV5-4 NA TRBD2 TRBJ2-7
CATSRGQGADEQYF TGTGCCACCTCGAGGGGACAGGGGGCGGACGAGCAGTACTTC TRBV15 NA TRBD1 TRBJ2-7
CASSVQSGLAGGTDTQYF TGTGCCAGCAGCGTTCAGTCGGGACTAGCGGGGGGCACAGATACGCAGTATTTT TRBV9 NA TRBD2 TRBJ2-3
CASSFISPGQGLVF TGTGCCAGCAGTTTTATCAGCCCGGGACAGGGTCTAGTCTTC TRBV27 NA TRBD1 TRBJ2-1
CASSSFSGGVNF TGTGCCAGCAGTTCGTTTTCGGGGGGGGTAAACTTC TRBV27 NA TRBD2 TRBJ2-7
CASSSIAGSYNEQFF TGTGCCAGCAGCTCAATAGCGGGGTCCTACAATGAGCAGTTCTTC TRBV11-3 NA TRBD2 TRBJ2-1
CASSDRGQGYNSPLHF TGTGCCAGCTCCGACAGGGGGCAGGGGTATAATTCACCCCTCCACTTT TRBV18 NA TRBD1 TRBJ1-6
CASSLRQGSGNTIYF TGTGCCAGCAGCTTACGACAGGGCTCTGGAAACACCATATATTTT TRBV7-9 few TRBD1 TRBJ1-3
CATSSMRNTEAFF TGTGCCACCAGCAGCATGCGGAACACTGAAGCTTTCTTT TRBV15 NA NA TRBJ1-1
CATGDYYEQYF TGTGCCACCGGAGACTACTACGAGCAGTACTTC TRBV6-1 NA NA TRBJ2-7
CASSSGWTGKDEQFF TGTGCCAGCAGTTCTGGGTGGACAGGGAAGGATGAGCAGTTCTTC TRBV5-4 NA TRBD1 TRBJ2-1
CASGPSTDTEAFF TGTGCTAGTGGCCCCTCAACTGACACTGAAGCTTTCTTT TRBV12-5 NA NA TRBJ1-1
CASSQRDSGSTDTQYF TGTGCCAGCAGCCAAAGGGACTCGGGGAGCACAGATACGCAGTATTTT TRBV4-2 NA NA TRBJ2-3
CATSRDHGDYGYTF TGTGCCACCAGCAGAGATCACGGGGACTATGGCTACACCTTC TRBV15 NA NA TRBJ1-2
CASSLARGGITDTQYF TGTGCCAGCAGCTTAGCGCGGGGGGGTATCACAGATACGCAGTATTTT TRBV7-9 NA TRBD2 TRBJ2-3
CASSPRDRNYEQYF TGCGCCAGCAGCCCTCGGGACAGAAACTACGAGCAGTACTTC TRBV4-1 NA TRBD1 TRBJ2-7
CASSLGQGANFNYGYTF TGTGCCAGCAGCTTAGGACAGGGGGCGAATTTTAACTATGGCTACACCTTC TRBV7-6 NA TRBD1 TRBJ1-2
CATSSLGTPIDYTF TGTGCCACCAGCAGTTTGGGGACACCTATAGACTACACCTTC TRBV15 NA NA TRBJ1-2
CASSFPSGGASYNEQFF TGTGCCAGCAGTTTTCCTAGCGGGGGGGCGTCCTACAATGAGCAGTTCTTC TRBV11-3 NA TRBD2 TRBJ2-1
CASSSTGGPIDEQFF TGCGCCAGCAGCTCGACAGGGGGCCCCATCGATGAGCAGTTCTTC TRBV5-1 NA TRBD1 TRBJ2-1
CASSYFQSATNEKLFF TGTGCCAGCAGTTACTTTCAGTCTGCAACTAATGAAAAACTGTTTTTT TRBV6-5 NA NA TRBJ1-4
CASSYGAPTEAFF TGTGCCAGCAGTTACGGGGCCCCCACTGAAGCTTTCTTT TRBV6-5 NA NA TRBJ1-1
CASSEGQGATQYF TGTGCCAGCAGTGAAGGACAGGGGGCGACCCAGTACTTC TRBV6-1 NA TRBD1 TRBJ2-5
CATSARDRDNYGYTF TGTGCCACCAGCGCGCGGGACAGGGACAACTATGGCTACACCTTC TRBV15 NA TRBD1 TRBJ1-2
CASSLAGGPNQPQHF TGTGCCAGCAGCTTAGCAGGGGGACCCAATCAGCCCCAGCATTTT TRBV5-5 NA TRBD1 TRBJ1-5
CASSQDRGIDYEQYF TGTGCCAGCAGCCAAGATCGAGGCATCGACTACGAGCAGTACTTC TRBV4-2 NA NA TRBJ2-7
CASSPPGGESYNEQFF TGTGCCAGCAGCCCCCCCGGGGGGGAAAGCTACAATGAGCAGTTCTTC TRBV7-9 NA TRBD2 TRBJ2-1
CASKEGQGVYGYTF TGTGCCAGTAAAGAAGGACAGGGGGTGTATGGCTACACCTTC TRBV19 NA TRBD1 TRBJ1-2
CASSQETSGASYEQYF TGCGCCAGCAGCCAGGAGACTAGCGGGGCTTCCTACGAGCAGTACTTC TRBV4-3 NA TRBD2 TRBJ2-7